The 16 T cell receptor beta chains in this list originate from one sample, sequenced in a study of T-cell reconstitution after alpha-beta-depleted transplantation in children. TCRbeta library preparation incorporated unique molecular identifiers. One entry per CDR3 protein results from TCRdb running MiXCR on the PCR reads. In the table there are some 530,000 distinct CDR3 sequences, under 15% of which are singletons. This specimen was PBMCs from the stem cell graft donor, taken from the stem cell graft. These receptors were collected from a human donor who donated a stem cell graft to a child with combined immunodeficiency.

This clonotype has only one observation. Written as DNA, the CDR3 is TGTGCCAGCAGTCGACTTCAGGGATGGGCCGGGGCCAACGTCCTGACTTTC. It codes for CASSRLQGWAGANVLTF. J is TRBJ2-6 and V is TRBV12-3 or TRBV12-4; perhaps TRBD1 as D (5 bases). The CDR3 runs 17 residues. V lost 5 bases and J lost 4, with 18 bases in between.

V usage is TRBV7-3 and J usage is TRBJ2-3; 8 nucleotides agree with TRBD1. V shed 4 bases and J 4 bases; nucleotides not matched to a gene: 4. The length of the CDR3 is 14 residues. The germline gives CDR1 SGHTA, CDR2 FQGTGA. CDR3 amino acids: CASSSQGVADTQYF. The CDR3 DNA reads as TGTGCCAGCAGCTCACAGGGGGTGGCAGATACGCAGTATTTT.

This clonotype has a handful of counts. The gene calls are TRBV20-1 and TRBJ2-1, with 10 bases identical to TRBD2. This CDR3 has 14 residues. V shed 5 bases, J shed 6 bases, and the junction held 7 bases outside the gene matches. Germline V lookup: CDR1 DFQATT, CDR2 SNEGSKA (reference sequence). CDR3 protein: CSADKREGLNEQFF. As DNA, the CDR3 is TGCAGTGCTGACAAGCGGGAGGGCCTCAATGAGCAGTTCTTC.

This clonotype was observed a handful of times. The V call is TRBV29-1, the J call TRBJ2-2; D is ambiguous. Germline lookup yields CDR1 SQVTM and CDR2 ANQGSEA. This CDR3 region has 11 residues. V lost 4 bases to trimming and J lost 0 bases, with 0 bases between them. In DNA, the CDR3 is TGCAGCGTTGCGAACACCGGGGAGCTGTTTTTT. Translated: CSVANTGELFF.

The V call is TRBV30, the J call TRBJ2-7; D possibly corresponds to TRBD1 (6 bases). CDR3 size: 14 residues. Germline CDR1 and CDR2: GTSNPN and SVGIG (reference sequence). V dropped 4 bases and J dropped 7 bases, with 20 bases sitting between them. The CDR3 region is CAWTPDSLGSEQYF. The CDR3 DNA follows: TGTGCCTGGACCCCGGACAGTCTTGGAAGTGAGCAGTACTTC.

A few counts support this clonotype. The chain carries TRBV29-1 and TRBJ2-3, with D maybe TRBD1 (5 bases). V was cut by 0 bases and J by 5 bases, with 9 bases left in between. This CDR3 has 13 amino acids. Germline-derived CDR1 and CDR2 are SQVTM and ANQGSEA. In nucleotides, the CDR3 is TGCAGCGTTGAAGAAGGGGTCAGAGATACGCAGTATTTT. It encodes CSVEEGVRDTQYF.

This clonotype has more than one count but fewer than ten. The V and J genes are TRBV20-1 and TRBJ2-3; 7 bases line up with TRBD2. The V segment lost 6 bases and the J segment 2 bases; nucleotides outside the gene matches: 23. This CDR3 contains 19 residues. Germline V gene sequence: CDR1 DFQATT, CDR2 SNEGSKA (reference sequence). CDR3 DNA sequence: TGCAGTGCCCAATTGGTAGCGGGTTACATTGCCTACACCACAGATACGCAGTATTTT. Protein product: CSAQLVAGYIAYTTDTQYF.

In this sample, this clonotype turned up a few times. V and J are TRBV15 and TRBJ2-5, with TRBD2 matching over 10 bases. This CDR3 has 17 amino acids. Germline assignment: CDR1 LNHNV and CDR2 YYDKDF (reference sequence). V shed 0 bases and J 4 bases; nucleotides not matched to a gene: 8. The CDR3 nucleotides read TGTGCCACCAGCAGAGATTTGGCTAGCGGGAGTTCAGAGACCCAGTACTTC. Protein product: CATSRDLASGSSETQYF.

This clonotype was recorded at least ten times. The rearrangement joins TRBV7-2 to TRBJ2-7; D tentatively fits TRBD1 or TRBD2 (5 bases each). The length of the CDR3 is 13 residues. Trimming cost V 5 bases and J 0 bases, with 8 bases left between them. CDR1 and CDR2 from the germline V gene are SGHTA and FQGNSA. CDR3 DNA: TGTGCCAGCAGCAGGGGAGTCTCCTACGAGCAGTACTTC. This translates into CASSRGVSYEQYF.

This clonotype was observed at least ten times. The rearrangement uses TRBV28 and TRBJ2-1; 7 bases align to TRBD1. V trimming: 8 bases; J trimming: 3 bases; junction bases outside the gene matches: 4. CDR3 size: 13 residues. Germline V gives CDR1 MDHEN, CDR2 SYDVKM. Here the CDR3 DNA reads TGTGCCAGCGAGGGACAGAACTACAATGAGCAGTTCTTC. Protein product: CASEGQNYNEQFF.

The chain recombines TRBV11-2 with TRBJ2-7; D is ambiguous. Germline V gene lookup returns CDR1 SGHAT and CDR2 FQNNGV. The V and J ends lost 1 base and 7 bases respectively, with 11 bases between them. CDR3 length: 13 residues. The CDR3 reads CASSLGGSGEQYF. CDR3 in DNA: TGTGCCAGCAGCTTAGGGGGTAGTGGGGAGCAGTACTTC.

In DNA, the CDR3 is TGTGCCAGCAGCTTGAGGCAGGGGACCATCAGCTCCTACGAGCAGTACTTC. This encodes CASSLRQGTISSYEQYF. This chain joins TRBV7-8 and TRBJ2-7; perhaps TRBD1 as D (6 bases). V was pared by 3 bases and J by 0 bases, with 18 bases between. The CDR3 loop spans 17 amino acids. The V gene's germline CDR1 is SGHVS and CDR2 FQNEAQ.

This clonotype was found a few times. CDR3 residues: CASSLTYIPRGLTSTEAFF. CDR3 nucleotide sequence: TGTGCCAGCAGCTTAACATACATTCCCAGGGGACTTACTAGCACTGAAGCTTTCTTT. The V and J genes are TRBV7-3 and TRBJ1-1, with D tentatively TRBD1 (6 bases). In germline, CDR1 is SGHTA, CDR2 FQGTGA. Trimming pared 0 bases from V and 4 bases from J, leaving 24 bases between. The CDR3 spans 19 residues.

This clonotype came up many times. The CDR3 DNA reads TGTGCCAGCAGTACAAGACAGATTGGGGTTCAAGAGACCCAGTACTTC. Encoded protein: CASSTRQIGVQETQYF. The chain employs TRBV12-3 or TRBV12-4 and TRBJ2-5; weak D call: TRBD1 (5 bases). The CDR3 is 16 amino acids. V was shortened by 5 bases and J by 2 bases, with 18 bases between the two germline ends.

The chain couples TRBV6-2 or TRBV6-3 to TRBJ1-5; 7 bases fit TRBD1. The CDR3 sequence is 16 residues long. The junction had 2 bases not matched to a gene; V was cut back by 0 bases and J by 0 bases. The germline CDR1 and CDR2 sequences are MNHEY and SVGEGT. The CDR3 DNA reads TGTGCCAGCAGTTACTCGACAGGGACTAGCAATCAGCCCCAGCATTTT. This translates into CASSYSTGTSNQPQHF.

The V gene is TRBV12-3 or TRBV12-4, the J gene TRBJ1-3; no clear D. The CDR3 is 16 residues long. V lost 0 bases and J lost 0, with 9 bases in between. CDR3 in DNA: TGTGCCAGCAGTTTAGCGCGGTTGGACTCTGGAAACACCATATATTTT. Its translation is CASSLARLDSGNTIYF.